The 16 T cell receptor beta chains given below trace back to one sample, sequenced in a study of T cells in women clearing cervical HPV infection. The table came from immunoSEQ multiplex PCR; TCRdb's copy has only in-frame clones and leaves some out. In all, the sample yields over 15,000 clones. Material for sequencing was blood buffy coat. These receptors were taken from a woman aged 18 to 69 with a cervical HPV16 infection that either progressed to CIN3+ or cleared (not recorded which).

On this clone: The read terminates 3 residues before the CDR3 end, so the remaining end is supplied by the germline J gene. The chain couples TRBV19 to TRBJ1-4, with D maybe TRBD1 (6 bases). From germline, CDR1 is LNHDA and CDR2 SQIVND (reference sequence). The length of the CDR3 is 15 residues. Deletions cut 4 bases from V and 0 bases from J, with 9 bases between. Partial CDR3 DNA: TGTGCCAGTAGTAAAAACAGGGCAACTAATGAAAAA. Amino acid sequence: CASSKNRATNEK. The whole CDR3 reads CASSKNRATNEKLFF. Supplemented by reference TRBV19 and TRBJ1-4, the full variable domain reads DGGITQSPKYLFRKEGQNVTLSCEQNLNHDAMYWYRQDPGQGLRLIYYSQIVNDFQKGDIAEGYSVSREKKESFPLTVTSAQKNPTAFYLCASSKNRATNEKLFFGSGTQLSVL.

On this clone: The CDR3 end falls 3 residues outside the read, so it is completed with the germline J gene. The chain couples TRBV9 to TRBJ2-5, with 7 bases matching TRBD2. J lost 5 bases, V lost 3 bases, and 7 bases had no gene match. The CDR3 loop spans 14 amino acids. Germline lookup yields CDR1 SGDLS and CDR2 YYNGEE. The CDR3 here is CASSGGGVQETQYF. CDR3 bases read: TGTGCCAGCAGCGGTGGGGGGGTCCAGGAGACC.

Notes on this clone: The CDR3 end lies 3 residues beyond the end of the read and is filled in from the germline J gene. The chain couples TRBV19 to TRBJ2-3, with 12 bases fitting TRBD2. Germline V CDR1 and CDR2: LNHDA, SQIVND (reference sequence). The CDR3 runs 15 residues. Germline trimming cut 6 bases from V and 7 bases from J; bases unmatched to any gene: 8. The CDR3 sequence is CASRPKTSGRYTQYF. The sequenced part of the CDR3 DNA is TGTGCCAGTAGGCCGAAAACTAGCGGGAGGTATACG.

Points on this clone: The CDR3 end lies 3 residues beyond the end of the read and is filled in from the germline J gene. The chain joins TRBV10-1 to TRBJ2-7, with D tentatively TRBD2 (5 bases). Germline CDR1 reads WNHNN; CDR2 reads SYGVQD (reference sequence). This CDR3 spans 15 amino acids. Trimming stripped 3 bases from V and 0 bases from J, with 12 bases between. This CDR3 reads CASSDSGLPSYEQYF. The CDR3 DNA, read in part, is TGCGCCAGCAGTGATTCTGGACTTCCCTCCTACGAG.

Regarding this clone: From the germline J gene comes the end of the CDR3, since the read stops 3 residues before it. The gene calls are TRBV6-1 and TRBJ2-3; D is possibly TRBD2 (7 bases). The germline V gene has CDR1 MNHNS and CDR2 SASEGT. The CDR3 is 16 residues long. V was cut by 3 bases and J by 2 bases, with 15 bases left in between. The sequenced CDR3 bases are TGTGCCAGCAGTGAGTTCGGGGGGCGGAACACAGATACG. It translates to CASSEFGGRNTDT. The entire CDR3 protein is CASSEFGGRNTDTQYF.

In regard to this clone: The read terminates 3 residues before the CDR3 end, so the remaining end is supplied by the germline J gene. The V and J genes are TRBV2 and TRBJ1-6; D remains unclear. This CDR3 is built from 13 residues. CDR1 SNHLY and CDR2 FYNNEI come from the germline V gene. V lost 8 bases and J 5 bases, leaving 10 bases between the germline ends. This CDR3 is CASRGLNNSPLHF. Incomplete CDR3 DNA: TGTGCCAGCCGGGGTCTTAATAATTCACCC.

Notes on this clone: The sequenced fragment ends 3 residues before the CDR3 boundary, so the rest is inferred from the germline J gene. This sequence joins TRBV30 and TRBJ1-4; TRBD1 aligns across 8 bases. The CDR3 has 15 residues. Germline CDR1 is GTSNPN and CDR2 is SVGIG (reference sequence). The sequenced CDR3 bases are TGTGCCTGGAGTGTAAGGGGACAGGCTTTTTTGGGA. Encoded protein: CAWSVRGQAFLG. The complete CDR3 sequence is CAWSVRGQAFLGLFF.

CDR3 DNA, as far as it was read: TGCAGCGTCGGGGGCGGGGGGGCGCGGGAGACC. This sequence encodes CSVGGGGARET. The whole CDR3 protein is CSVGGGGARETQYF. The genes are TRBV29-1 and TRBJ2-5; TRBD2 matches 9 bases. The DNA ends 3 residues before the CDR3 does, and the rest of the CDR3 is filled in from the germline J gene. CDR1 and CDR2 (germline): SQVTM, ANQGSEA. The length of the CDR3 is 14 residues. The ends lost 6 bases at V and 5 bases at J; junction bases unmatched: 10.

As concerns this clone: The sequenced fragment ends 3 residues before the CDR3 boundary, so the rest is inferred from the germline J gene. V and J are TRBV5-1 and TRBJ1-4; TRBD1 agrees at 7 bases. This CDR3 contains 15 residues. With 1 base clipped from V and 5 bases from J, the junction kept 5 bases outside the gene matches. Germline loops: CDR1 SGHRS, CDR2 YFSETQ. This CDR3 reads CASSLRTGDNEKLFF. The covered CDR3 bases are TGCGCCAGCAGCTTGCGGACAGGTGACAATGAAAAA.

A word on this clone: The read finishes 3 residues shy of the CDR3 end, and the germline J gene is used to complete it. The V gene is TRBV6-4, the J gene TRBJ1-4, with 7 bases matching TRBD1. Germline V gene sequence: CDR1 MRHNA, CDR2 SNTAGT. The length of the CDR3 is 15 residues. The V and J ends lost 4 bases and 0 bases, in that order; junction bases with no gene match: 2. CDR3 in amino acids: CASSVGTATNEKLFF. The DNA read from the CDR3 is TGTGCCAGCAGTGTTGGGACAGCAACTAATGAAAAA.

On this clone: The read finishes 3 residues shy of the CDR3 end, and the germline J gene is used to complete it. J is TRBJ2-3 and V is TRBV19; D unresolved. The CDR3 has 14 residues. From germline, CDR1 is LNHDA and CDR2 SQIVND (reference sequence). Trimming pared 5 bases from V and 4 bases from J, leaving 13 bases between. The CDR3 reads CASSLGPQSDTQYF. CDR3 DNA, as far as it was read: TGTGCCAGTAGTCTAGGGCCCCAGTCAGATACG.

About this clone itself: The read terminates 3 residues before the CDR3 end, so the remaining end is supplied by the germline J gene. The chain links TRBV20-1 to TRBJ2-1; the match to TRBD2 covers 10 bases. V was pared by 1 base and J by 7 bases, with 10 bases of the junction left unmatched. The CDR3 runs to 16 residues. Germline CDR1 is DFQATT and CDR2 is SNEGSKA (reference sequence). This CDR3 is CSARVGSTSGWNEQFF. The CDR3 bases that were read are TGCAGTGCTAGAGTAGGATCGACTAGCGGGTGGAATGAG.

Worth noting for this clone: The sequence runs out 3 residues before the end of the CDR3; the remainder is reconstructed from the germline J gene. The rearrangement joins TRBV20-1 to TRBJ2-1; the D is unclear. CDR3 length: 14 residues. Germline-derived CDR1 and CDR2 are DFQATT and SNEGSKA (reference sequence). Trimming removed 2 bases from V and 3 bases from J, with 11 bases in between. This chain's CDR3 is CSARSYRHYNEQFF. The part of the CDR3 DNA that was read is TGCAGTGCTAGAAGCTACCGCCACTACAATGAG.

As regards this clone: The missing CDR3 end, 3 residues past where the read stops, is filled in from the germline J gene. The rearrangement joins TRBV2 to TRBJ1-1; D not certain. Germline CDR1 SNHLY, CDR2 FYNNEI. This CDR3 region has 9 residues. The part of the CDR3 DNA that was read is TGTGCCAGCGGGCCCATA. Amino acid sequence: CASGPI. From start to end, the CDR3 is CASGPIAFF.

With respect to this clone: The CDR3 is cut off 3 residues early in the read; its end comes from the germline J gene. The V and J genes are TRBV28 and TRBJ2-7, with 7 bases that match TRBD1. J was trimmed by 4 bases and V by 5 bases; bases with no gene match: 11. Germline V gene sequence: CDR1 MDHEN, CDR2 SYDVKM. The CDR3 length is 15 residues. CDR3 sequence reads: CASSPIDRASYEQYF. Incomplete CDR3 DNA: TGTGCCAGCAGTCCAATCGACAGGGCGTCTTACGAG.

For this clone: The read ends 3 residues early relative to the CDR3; the germline J gene fills the gap. The V and J genes are TRBV4-1 and TRBJ2-7; tentative D call: TRBD2 (6 bases). Germline values: CDR1 MGHRA, CDR2 YSYEKL. The CDR3 sequence is 15 residues long. The V and J ends lost 8 bases and 1 base respectively, with 18 bases between them. The CDR3 here is CASAKGDSVSYEQYF. CDR3 bases read: TGCGCCAGCGCAAAAGGGGACTCTGTTTCCTACGAG.